The 10 T cell receptor beta chains reported below all come from one sample, sequenced in a study of CD8+CD57+ T cells in acquired aplastic anemia (dated by TCRdb to the late 2010s). This sample was sequenced with an Illumina HiSeq 2000. Genomic DNA served as template for TCR beta VDJ combination and CDR3 sequence profiling. TCRdb trimmed the raw reads at Q25, called clones with MiXCR and kept productive beta chains. Records with the same CDR3 protein are collapsed into one entry carrying the most frequent genes and DNA. The table for this sample lists 180,000 or so distinct CDR3 sequences; under 50% of them were counted only once. Of the sample, about 1.8% falls within the top ten clones. The patients picked for sequencing were ones in whom flow cytometry had shown an expansion of CD8+CD57+ cells. The sequencing input was sorted CD4+, CD8+, or CD8+CD57+ T cells (not recorded which) from PBMCs. The origin of the receptors is a human donor with aplastic anemia.

At least ten counts were recorded for this clonotype. The chain carries TRBV14 and TRBJ2-2; no definite D call. This CDR3 has 16 amino acids. Germline V gene data show CDR1 as SGHDN and CDR2 as FVKESK. V dropped 1 base and J dropped 2 bases, with 11 bases sitting between them. CDR3 bases: TGTGCCAGCAGCCAAGTCCCGACACAAAACACCGGGGAGCTGTTTTTT. It is translated as CASSQVPTQNTGELFF.

The V gene is TRBV11-2, the J gene TRBJ2-3; weak D call: TRBD2 (5 bases). The CDR3 is 15 amino acids. Germline lookup yields CDR1 SGHAT and CDR2 FQNNGV. V dropped 3 bases and J dropped 3 bases, with 13 bases sitting between them. The CDR3 coding sequence is TGTGCCAGCAGCTTCCGGACTGTCGGTACAGATACGCAGTATTTT. It is translated as CASSFRTVGTDTQYF.

Comment on this clonotype: With a much larger clone just one base away, this may be a read error. Without the conserved terminal phenylalanine or tryptophan, this CDR3 likely stems from a read error. The chain links TRBV3-1 to TRBJ2-5; D remains unclear. Trimming took off 0 bases at V and 7 bases at J, with 3 bases between the two ends. The CDR3 loop spans 11 amino acids. CDR1 is LGHDT and CDR2 is YNNKEL in the germline V gene (reference sequence). CDR3 protein: CASSQDSTQYL. CDR3 coding DNA: TGTGCCAGCAGCCAAGATTCGACCCAGTACCTC.

About this clonotype: Because it lacks the conserved phenylalanine or tryptophan at the end, this CDR3 is likely a read error. The rearrangement uses TRBV11-2 and TRBJ2-3; 9 nucleotides line up with TRBD2. Trimming at V came to 5 bases and at J to 3 bases, leaving 6 bases not matched to a gene. In germline, CDR1 is SGHAT, CDR2 FQNNGV. The CDR3 is 15 amino acids. The CDR3 DNA reads as TGTGCCAGCAGCAAATGGACTAGCGCGACAGATACGCAGTATTCT. Translating gives CASSKWTSATDTQYS.

This clonotype was picked up many times. The chain recombines TRBV5-1 with TRBJ2-5; a weak D match, TRBD1 (5 bases). Germline values: CDR1 SGHRS, CDR2 YFSETQ. This CDR3 is built from 12 residues. Trimming left V 4 bases short and J 3 bases short, with 7 bases between. The CDR3 region is CASSQTEETQYF. In DNA, the CDR3 is TGCGCCAGCAGCCAGACAGAAGAGACCCAGTACTTC.

The J gene is TRBJ2-7, the V gene TRBV15; 8 bases match TRBD1. The CDR3 runs to 13 residues. The V gene end was trimmed by 7 bases and the J gene end by 6 bases; junction bases not matched to a gene: 8. The germline CDR1 and CDR2 sequences are LNHNV and YYDKDF (reference sequence). Written as DNA, the CDR3 is TGTGCCACCAAACGACAGGGGATGCTCGAGCAGTACTTC. Its protein is CATKRQGMLEQYF.

This clonotype was recorded only once. The chain recombines TRBV2 with TRBJ2-7; no firm D call. Trimming left V 7 bases short and J 1 base short, with 14 bases between. Germline CDR1 SNHLY, CDR2 FYNNEI. The CDR3 totals 14 residues. The CDR3 DNA is TGTGCCAGCACCCCAGGACGTACGTCCTACGAGCAGTACTTC. Translating it yields CASTPGRTSYEQYF.

The table lists this clonotype with a few counts. This sequence joins TRBV10-3 and TRBJ2-7; 13 bases align to TRBD2. Per germline, CDR1 ENHRY and CDR2 SYGVKD. J gave up 6 bases and V 2 bases, and 4 bases lay outside the gene matches. The CDR3 length is 15 residues. CDR3 residues: CAISEGLAGVSEQYF. DNA for the CDR3: TGTGCCATCAGTGAGGGACTAGCGGGAGTGAGCGAGCAGTACTTC.

The chain recombines TRBV19 with TRBJ1-2, with D uncertain. Germline CDR1 is LNHDA and CDR2 is SQIVND (reference sequence). The CDR3 is 14 residues long. Between the trimmed V and J ends, which lost 5 bases and 2 bases, there was a span of 12 bases. The CDR3, as DNA: TGTGCCAGTAGTCTCACCGGGATCAACTATGGCTACACCTTC. Its translation is CASSLTGINYGYTF.

This clonotype was recorded many times. The rearrangement uses TRBV24-1 and TRBJ1-2; weak D call: TRBD1 (6 bases). The CDR3 totals 13 residues. Looked up from germline, CDR1 is KGHDR and CDR2 is SFDVKD. Trimming stripped 6 bases from V and 7 bases from J, with 14 bases between. This chain's CDR3 is CATSQGGGSGYTF. CDR3 nucleotides: TGTGCCACCAGTCAGGGAGGGGGTTCTGGCTACACCTTC.